This T cell receptor beta chain was captured in a study of blood T cell repertoires in COVID-19. Looking at the study overall: Researchers got acute and convalescent COVID-19 samples from the United States, Italy and Spain.

Per the original data handling: Reference gene primer amplification yielded estimated nucleated cell counts. The repertoire was sequenced with immunoSEQ multiplex PCR; TCRdb's copy has only in-frame clones and lacks some. The V and J calls and the clone size are those of that table, but D and trimming were determined from the DNA. The table lists some 150,000 clones, over 70% of them singletons. CDR1 and CDR2 from the germline V gene are SQVTM and ANQGSEA. J lost 1 base, V lost 5 bases, and 6 bases had no gene match. The CDR3 is made up of 15 amino acids. The source is a man in his fifties or sixties with acute or convalescent COVID-19. The rearrangement uses TRBV29-1 and TRBJ1-5; 9 bases align to TRBD1. The specimen was peripheral blood. The CDR3 loop is CSVIIQGASNQPQHF. The CDR3 DNA reads TGCAGCGTTATAATACAGGGGGCCAGCAATCAGCCCCAGCATTTT.